Given below is one T cell receptor (beta chain) in context. The antigen is undetermined. This sample is part of a study of blood T cells in healthy people across ages. Study findings and constraints: For the donors, CMV status was unknown and possibly confounded expanded clonotype changes. Long-lived and aged donors differed, with more naive CD4+ cells and higher diversity in the long-lived.

For every donor, a draw yielded around 10 milliliters of peripheral blood. Germline values: CDR1 SEHNR, CDR2 FQNEAQ (reference sequence). V lost 5 bases to trimming and J lost 0 bases, with 6 bases between them. The CDR3 length is 13 residues. Alongside a J-beta primer mix, a sample-barcoded 5' primer served in a second PCR lasting roughly 7 to 12 cycles. MiXCR was run by TCRdb on the 5' RACE reads, yielding one entry per CDR3 protein. The sample has about 930,000 distinct CDR3 sequences, 25% to 35% seen once. These records were also assigned to another study, of T cells of mothers and their children. That publication notes: Reads recorded for TCR beta CDR3 numbered over 9 million per mother and around 3 million per child.

The specimen was blood. The receptor was derived from a woman between 40 and 50 years old in good health. V and J are TRBV7-9 and TRBJ2-3, with D hard to call. CDR3 DNA: TGTGCCAGCAGCACCTCTAGCACAGATACGCAGTATTTT. Its translation is CASSTSSTDTQYF.